These T cell receptor beta chains were read from a single sample in a study of lymphopenia after photon versus proton radiotherapy. Produced via immunoSEQ multiplex PCR; TCRdb's table is partial and in-frame only. The profile covers about 70,000 clones, with 85% to 95% appearing a single time and around 2% taken by the ten largest. The sample in question was peripheral blood, obtained from a patient treated with photon-based radiotherapy. All receptors come from a woman aged 40 to 49 with cholangiocarcinoma. Each CDR3 is given with its conserved first and last residue. Fields, in order: J gene, V gene, D gene, clone size, CDR3 protein, CDR3 DNA. D genes are given only for firm matches. Rows give clone size only sometimes, using once, few, many, or a class for an expanded clone.

TRBJ1-3 TRBV5-4 NA NA CASSLAGQTTGNTIYF TGTGCCAGCAGCTTGGCTGGACAGACAACTGGAAACACCATATATTTT
TRBJ1-2 TRBV4-1 NA NA CASSQAPGGDPWGYTF TGCGCCAGCAGCCAAGCCCCCGGAGGTGATCCTTGGGGCTACACCTTC
TRBJ2-2 TRBV5-5 NA NA CASSLVGGRGELFF TGTGCCAGCAGCTTGGTAGGGGGACGCGGGGAGCTGTTTTTT
TRBJ1-2 TRBV19 TRBD1 NA CATTGGQGINYGYTF TGTGCCACCACCGGGGGACAGGGAATTAACTATGGCTACACCTTC
TRBJ2-5 TRBV19 NA medium-sized CASSLDPSLQETQYF TGTGCCAGTAGCCTGGACCCGTCACTACAAGAGACCCAGTACTTC
TRBJ2-5 TRBV19 NA NA CASSYRGGETQYF TGTGCCAGTAGTTACAGGGGGGGAGAGACCCAGTACTTC
TRBJ1-5 TRBV7-7 NA NA CASTRRSRYDQPQHF TGTGCTAGCACCAGGAGGTCTAGGTATGATCAGCCCCAGCATTTT
TRBJ2-2 TRBV30 TRBD2 NA CAWSALAGVLGELFF TGTGCCTGGAGTGCCTTAGCGGGTGTGCTCGGGGAGCTGTTTTTT
TRBJ1-5 TRBV7-8 TRBD1 NA CASSLEDRVGNQPQHF TGTGCCAGCAGCTTAGAAGACAGGGTGGGGAATCAGCCCCAGCATTTT
TRBJ2-7 TRBV6-1 TRBD1 NA CASSVGSGDRNVGEYF TGTGCCAGCAGTGTAGGCTCCGGGGACAGGAATGTTGGAGAGTACTTC
TRBJ2-7 TRBV21-1 NA NA CASSTKTPSRGGHVLEQYF TGTGCCAGCAGCACTAAAACCCCGTCTAGGGGTGGTCACGTACTCGAGCAGTACTTC
TRBJ1-6 TRBV2 TRBD1 once CAGRDSYSPLHF TGTGCCGGTCGGGACAGTTATTCACCCCTCCACTTT
TRBJ1-1 TRBV4-1 TRBD1 NA CASSQDPPGQGHGNTEAFF TGCGCCAGCAGCCAAGATCCTCCGGGACAGGGGCATGGGAACACTGAAGCTTTCTTT
TRBJ1-1 TRBV11-2 NA NA CASSLIRDTEAFF TGTGCCAGCAGCTTAATCAGAGACACTGAAGCTTTCTTT
TRBJ2-3 TRBV11-1 TRBD2 NA CASSLGTSGIMATQYF TGTGCCAGCAGCTTGGGGACTAGCGGGATAATGGCTACGCAGTATTTT